This paragraph covers one T cell receptor (beta chain) sequence. The antigen is undetermined. The same CDR3 can be traced to other DNA sequences in this sample. The sample comes from a study of shared clonotypes between healthy human individuals. About the study: The people who gave samples were a couple of women and a few men aged 18 to 49. General observations from the study: Naive subsets typically showed greater estimated richness than memory subsets.

CD4+ cells underwent separation, giving CD45RA+ naive and CD45RA-negative memory subsets. The table came from immunoSEQ multiplex PCR; TCRdb's copy has only in-frame clones and leaves some out. The table has 800,000 to 1,200,000 clones, around 78% seen once. Germline loops: CDR1 MGHDK, CDR2 SYGVNS. The V and J ends lost 1 base and 2 bases respectively, with 8 bases between them. The length of the CDR3 is 14 residues. The rearrangement uses TRBV25-1 and TRBJ1-1; D is perhaps TRBD1 (6 bases). Sequencing was carried out using memory CD4+ T cells from PBMCs. Subset reported: CD45RA-negative fraction. The TCR originated in a man younger than 35 in good health. Some clones in this sample may be carry-over from other donors' samples. The CDR3 nucleotides read TGTGCCAGCAGTGAATCAGGGGAAAACACTGAAGCTTTCTTT. The encoded protein is CASSESGENTEAFF.